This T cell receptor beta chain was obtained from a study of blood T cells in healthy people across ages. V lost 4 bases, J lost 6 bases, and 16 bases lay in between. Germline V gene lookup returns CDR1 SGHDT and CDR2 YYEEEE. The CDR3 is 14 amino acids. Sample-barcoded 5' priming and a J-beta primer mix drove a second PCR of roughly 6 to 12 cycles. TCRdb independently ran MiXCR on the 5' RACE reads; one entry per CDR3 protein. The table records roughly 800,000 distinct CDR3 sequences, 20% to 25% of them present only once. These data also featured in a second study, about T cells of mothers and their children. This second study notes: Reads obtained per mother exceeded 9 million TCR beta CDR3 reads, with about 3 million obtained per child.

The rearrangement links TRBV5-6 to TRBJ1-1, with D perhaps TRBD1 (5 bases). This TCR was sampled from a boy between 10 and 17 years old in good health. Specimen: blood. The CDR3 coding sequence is TGTGCCAGCAGCCATTCTTGGGGCCAATCTGAAGCTTTCTTT. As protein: CASSHSWGQSEAFF.